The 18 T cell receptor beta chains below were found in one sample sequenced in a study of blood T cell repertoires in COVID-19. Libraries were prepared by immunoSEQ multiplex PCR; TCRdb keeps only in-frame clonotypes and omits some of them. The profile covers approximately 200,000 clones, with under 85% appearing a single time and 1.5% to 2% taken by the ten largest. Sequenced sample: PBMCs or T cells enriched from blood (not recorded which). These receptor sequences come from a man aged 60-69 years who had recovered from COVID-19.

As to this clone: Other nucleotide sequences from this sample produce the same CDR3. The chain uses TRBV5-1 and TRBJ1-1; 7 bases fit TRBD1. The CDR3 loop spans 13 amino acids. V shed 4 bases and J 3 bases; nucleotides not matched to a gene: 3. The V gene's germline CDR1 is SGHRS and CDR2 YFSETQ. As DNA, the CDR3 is TGCGCCAGCAGCCGGCAGGGGGACACTGAAGCTTTCTTT. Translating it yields CASSRQGDTEAFF.

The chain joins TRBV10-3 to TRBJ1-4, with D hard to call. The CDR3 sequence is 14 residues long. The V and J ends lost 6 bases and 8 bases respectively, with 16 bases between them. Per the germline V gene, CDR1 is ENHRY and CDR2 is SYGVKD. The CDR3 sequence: CAIRPAGPGEKLFF. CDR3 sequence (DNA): TGTGCCATCAGACCCGCGGGCCCGGGGGAAAAACTGTTTTTT.

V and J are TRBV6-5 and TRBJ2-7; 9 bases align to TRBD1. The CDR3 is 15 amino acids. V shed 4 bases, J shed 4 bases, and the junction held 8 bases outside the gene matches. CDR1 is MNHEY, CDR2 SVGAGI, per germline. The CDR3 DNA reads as TGTGCCAGCAGTTCCTCCCCGGGACAGGGTTACGAGCAGTACTTC. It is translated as CASSSSPGQGYEQYF.

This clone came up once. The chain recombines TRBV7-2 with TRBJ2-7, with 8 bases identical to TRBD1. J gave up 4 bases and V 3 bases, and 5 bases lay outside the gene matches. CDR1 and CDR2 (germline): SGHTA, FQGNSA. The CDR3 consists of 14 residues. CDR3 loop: CASSFRDRLYEQYF. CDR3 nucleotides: TGTGCCAGCAGCTTCCGGGACAGGCTGTACGAGCAGTACTTC.

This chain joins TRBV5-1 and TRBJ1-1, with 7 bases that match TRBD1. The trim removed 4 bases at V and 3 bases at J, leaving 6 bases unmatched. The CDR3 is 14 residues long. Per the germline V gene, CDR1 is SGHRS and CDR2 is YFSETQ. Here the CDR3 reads CASSLDREDTEAFF. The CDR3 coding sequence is TGCGCCAGCAGCCTCGACAGGGAGGACACTGAAGCTTTCTTT.

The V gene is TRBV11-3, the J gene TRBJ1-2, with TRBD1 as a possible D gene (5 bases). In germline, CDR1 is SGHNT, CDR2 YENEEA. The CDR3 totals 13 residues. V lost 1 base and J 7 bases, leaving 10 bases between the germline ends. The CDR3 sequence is CASSLGSTVGYTF. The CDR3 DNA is TGTGCCAGCAGCTTAGGGTCGACAGTTGGCTACACCTTC.

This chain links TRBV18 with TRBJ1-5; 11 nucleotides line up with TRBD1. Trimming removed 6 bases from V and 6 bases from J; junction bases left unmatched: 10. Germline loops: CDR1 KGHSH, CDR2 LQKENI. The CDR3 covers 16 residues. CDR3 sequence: CASSPGTGGQGQPQHF. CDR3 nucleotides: TGTGCCAGCTCCCCCGGGACAGGGGGACAAGGTCAGCCCCAGCATTTT.

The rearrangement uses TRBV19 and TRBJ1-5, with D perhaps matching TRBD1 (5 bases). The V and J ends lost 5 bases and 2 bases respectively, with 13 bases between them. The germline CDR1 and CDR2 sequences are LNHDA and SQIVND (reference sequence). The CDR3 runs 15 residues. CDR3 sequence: CASSPIRVGNQPQHF. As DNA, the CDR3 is TGTGCCAGTAGTCCTATCAGGGTTGGCAATCAGCCCCAGCATTTT.

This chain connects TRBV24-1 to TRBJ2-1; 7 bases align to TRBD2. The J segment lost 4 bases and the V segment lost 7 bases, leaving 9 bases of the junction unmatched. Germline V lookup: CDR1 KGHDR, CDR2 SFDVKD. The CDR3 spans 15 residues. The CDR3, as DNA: TGTGCCACCAGACCTACGACTAGCCCGTACAATGAGCAGTTCTTC. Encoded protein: CATRPTTSPYNEQFF.

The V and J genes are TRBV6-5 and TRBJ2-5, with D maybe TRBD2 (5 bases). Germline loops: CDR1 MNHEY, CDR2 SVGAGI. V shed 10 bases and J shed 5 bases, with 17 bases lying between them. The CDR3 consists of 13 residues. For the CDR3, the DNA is TGTGCCACCGCTCCGGGGATACCGGAGACCCAGTACTTC. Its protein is CATAPGIPETQYF.

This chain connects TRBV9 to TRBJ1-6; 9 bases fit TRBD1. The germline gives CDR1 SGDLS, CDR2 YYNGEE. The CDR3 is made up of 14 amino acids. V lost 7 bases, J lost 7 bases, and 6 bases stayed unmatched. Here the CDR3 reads CASSATGGNSPLHF. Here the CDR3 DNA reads TGTGCCAGCTCAGCGACAGGGGGGAATTCACCCCTCCACTTT.

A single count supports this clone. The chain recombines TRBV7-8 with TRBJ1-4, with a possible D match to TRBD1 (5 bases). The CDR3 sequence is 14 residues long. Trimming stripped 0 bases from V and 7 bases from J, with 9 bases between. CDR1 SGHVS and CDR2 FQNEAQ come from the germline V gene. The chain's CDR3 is CASSLAGAREKLFF. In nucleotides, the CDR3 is TGTGCCAGCAGCTTAGCAGGGGCTCGTGAAAAACTGTTTTTT.

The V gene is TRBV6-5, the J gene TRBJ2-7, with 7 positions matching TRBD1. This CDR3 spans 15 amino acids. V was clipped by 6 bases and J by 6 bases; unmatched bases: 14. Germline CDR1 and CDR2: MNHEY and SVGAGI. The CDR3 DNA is TGTGCCAGCAGACGCCAACCGGGACAGACCTCCGAGCAGTACTTC. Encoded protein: CASRRQPGQTSEQYF.

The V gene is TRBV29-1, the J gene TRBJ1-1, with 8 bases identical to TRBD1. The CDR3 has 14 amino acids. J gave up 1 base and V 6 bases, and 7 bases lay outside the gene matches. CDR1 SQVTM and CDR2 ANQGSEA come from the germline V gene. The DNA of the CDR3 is TGCAGCGTACGCGACAGGGGCGGGAACACTGAAGCTTTCTTT. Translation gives CSVRDRGGNTEAFF.

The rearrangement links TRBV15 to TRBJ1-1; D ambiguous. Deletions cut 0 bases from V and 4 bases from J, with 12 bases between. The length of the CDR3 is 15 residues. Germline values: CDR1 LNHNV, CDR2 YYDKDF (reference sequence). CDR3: CATSRDRSGATEAFF. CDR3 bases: TGTGCCACCAGCAGAGACAGGAGCGGTGCCACTGAAGCTTTCTTT.

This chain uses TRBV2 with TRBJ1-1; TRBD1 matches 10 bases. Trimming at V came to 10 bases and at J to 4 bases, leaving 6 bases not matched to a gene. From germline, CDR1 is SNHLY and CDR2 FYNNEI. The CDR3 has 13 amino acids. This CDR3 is CATDRGRGTEAFF. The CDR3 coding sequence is TGTGCCACCGACAGGGGGCGCGGCACTGAAGCTTTCTTT.

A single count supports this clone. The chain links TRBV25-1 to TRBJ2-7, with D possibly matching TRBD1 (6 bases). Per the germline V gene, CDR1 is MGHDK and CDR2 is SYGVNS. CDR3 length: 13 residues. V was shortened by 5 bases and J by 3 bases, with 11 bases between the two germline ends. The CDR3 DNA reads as TGTGCCAGCAGTACTCCAGGGGACTACGAGCAGTACTTC. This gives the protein CASSTPGDYEQYF.

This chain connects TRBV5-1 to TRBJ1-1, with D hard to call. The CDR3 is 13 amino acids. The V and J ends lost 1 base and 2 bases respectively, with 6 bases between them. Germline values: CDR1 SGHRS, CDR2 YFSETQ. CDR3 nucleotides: TGCGCCAGCAGCTTGAACACAAACACTGAAGCTTTCTTT. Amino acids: CASSLNTNTEAFF.